The 25 T cell receptor beta chains below all came from one sample that was sequenced in a study of shared clonotypes between healthy human individuals. CD45RO-negative cells were positively selected for CCR7, leaving out terminally differentiated effector memory CD45RA+ cells. Data came from immunoSEQ multiplex PCR; TCRdb stores just in-frame clones and leaves some out. The table has over 2 million clones, over 85% seen once. Specimen: naive CD8+ T cells sorted from blood. The receptors here all came from a man aged 18 to 30 in good health.

The CDR3 spells CASSQGNTEAFF. The CDR3 DNA reads as TGCGCCAGCAGTCAAGGGAACACTGAAGCTTTCTTT. This rearrangement joins TRBV10-1 to TRBJ1-1; D is unresolved. The CDR3 covers 12 residues. Trimming shortened V by 5 bases and J by 1 base, and 5 bases separated the two germline ends. Germline loops: CDR1 WNHNN, CDR2 SYGVQD (reference sequence).

This sequence joins TRBV6-5 and TRBJ1-1; no reliable D call. The CDR3 has 15 residues. Trimming cost V 2 bases and J 1 base, with 11 bases left between them. The germline V gene encodes CDR1 MNHEY and CDR2 SVGAGI. Written as DNA, the CDR3 is TGTGCCAGCAGTTACAACGCCGGGGAGAACACTGAAGCTTTCTTT. Protein product: CASSYNAGENTEAFF.

This clone was recorded once. The chain carries TRBV11-2 and TRBJ1-2; TRBD1 is a possible D gene (5 bases). CDR3 size: 17 residues. CDR1 is SGHAT and CDR2 is FQNNGV in the germline V gene. V lost 4 bases to trimming and J lost 0 bases, with 18 bases between them. Here the CDR3 DNA reads TGTGCCAGCAGCTCTTGGCTCGGGCAGGGTTCTAACTATGGCTACACCTTC. The encoded protein is CASSSWLGQGSNYGYTF.

The chain carries TRBV28 and TRBJ2-7; perhaps TRBD2 as D (5 bases). Trimming removed 2 bases from V and 7 bases from J, with 15 bases in between. CDR1 MDHEN and CDR2 SYDVKM come from the germline V gene. The CDR3 length is 14 residues. The CDR3 sequence: CASSLLAGKREQYF. In nucleotides, the CDR3 is TGTGCCAGCAGTTTACTTGCCGGGAAGAGGGAGCAGTACTTC.

The genes are TRBV27 and TRBJ2-1; D not resolved. Germline V lookup: CDR1 MNHEY, CDR2 SMNVEV (reference sequence). CDR3 length equals 15 residues. The V gene lost 3 bases and the J gene lost 9 bases, with 18 bases spanning the gap. The CDR3 nucleotides read TGTGCCAGCAGTTTGGTTGACCCAAAGTTGGGTGAGCAGTTCTTC. This translates into CASSLVDPKLGEQFF.

The V and J genes are TRBV27 and TRBJ1-1; unclear D gene. Deletions cut 0 bases from V and 0 bases from J, with 14 bases between. The CDR3 extends over 17 amino acids. Germline loops: CDR1 MNHEY, CDR2 SMNVEV (reference sequence). CDR3: CASSLSPSGLMNTEAFF. As DNA, the CDR3 is TGTGCCAGCAGTTTATCCCCCTCGGGTCTAATGAACACTGAAGCTTTCTTT.

This clone showed up just once. The V and J genes are TRBV30 and TRBJ2-2; D unresolved. The V gene's germline CDR1 is GTSNPN and CDR2 SVGIG (reference sequence). The ends were cut back, 2 bases at V and 2 bases at J, with 15 bases in the middle. This CDR3 is 16 amino acids long. This CDR3 reads CAWSTTLAANTGELFF. The CDR3 DNA follows: TGTGCCTGGAGTACTACTCTTGCGGCTAACACCGGGGAGCTGTTTTTT.

The genes are TRBV4-3 and TRBJ2-3; D gene unclear. CDR1 is LGHNA, CDR2 YSLEER, per germline. There are 14 residues in the CDR3. V was pared by 0 bases and J by 4 bases, with 8 bases between. CDR3 loop: CASSQDQNADTQYF. The CDR3 DNA reads as TGCGCCAGCAGCCAAGACCAGAATGCAGATACGCAGTATTTT.

The gene calls are TRBV5-6 and TRBJ2-3; a possible D gene is TRBD2 (7 bases). CDR3 length: 15 residues. V lost 3 bases to trimming and J lost 7 bases, with 18 bases between them. Germline CDR1 is SGHDT and CDR2 is YYEEEE. The CDR3 bases are TGTGCCAGCAGCTGGGAGGGGGGCTTTACAAATACGCAGTATTTT. Translating it yields CASSWEGGFTNTQYF.

The J gene is TRBJ2-2, the V gene TRBV6-5; D gene ambiguous. This CDR3 contains 14 residues. The germline CDR1 and CDR2 sequences are MNHEY and SVGAGI. The germline V and J ends were trimmed by 1 base and 7 bases, with 10 bases remaining between them. The CDR3 coding sequence is TGTGCCAGCAGTTACTTATCCGTTGGCGGGGAGCTGTTTTTT. Its protein product is CASSYLSVGGELFF.

As to this clone: This may be a read error: a much more frequent sequence differs by one nucleotide. The J gene is TRBJ2-5, the V gene TRBV5-4; unclear D gene. V was clipped by 4 bases and J by 1 base, with 2 bases between them. In germline, CDR1 is SGHNT, CDR2 YYREEE (reference sequence). CDR3 length: 11 amino acids. The CDR3 coding sequence is TGTGCCAGCAGCATCCAAGAGACCCAGTACTTC. It yields the protein CASSIQETQYF.

The chain uses TRBV10-3 and TRBJ2-5; D gene unclear. Germline V lookup: CDR1 ENHRY, CDR2 SYGVKD. The V gene lost 6 bases and the J gene lost 1 base, with 9 bases spanning the gap. This CDR3 is built from 13 residues. CDR3 DNA sequence: TGTGCCATCAGGGCCGGGTTCCAAGAGACCCAGTACTTC. This encodes CAIRAGFQETQYF.

The chain carries TRBV4-1 and TRBJ1-1; D is undetermined. Germline V lookup: CDR1 MGHRA, CDR2 YSYEKL. The CDR3 totals 16 residues. V dropped 0 bases and J dropped 3 bases, with 14 bases sitting between them. CDR3 sequence (DNA): TGCGCCAGCAGCCAAGATCCGTCAGCTGGGTACACTGAAGCTTTCTTT. Its translation: CASSQDPSAGYTEAFF.

The rearrangement joins TRBV6-6 to TRBJ2-2; D tentatively fits TRBD1 or TRBD2 (6 bases each). The V and J ends lost 1 base and 4 bases respectively, with 10 bases between them. The CDR3 runs to 15 residues. Looked up from germline, CDR1 is MNHNY and CDR2 is SVGAGI (reference sequence). The CDR3, as DNA: TGTGCCAGCAGTTACTGGGGGGCGTCCACCGGGGAGCTGTTTTTT. This sequence encodes CASSYWGASTGELFF.

The chain combines TRBV27 with TRBJ2-2, with 7 positions matching TRBD1. This CDR3 has 14 amino acids. Germline V gene sequence: CDR1 MNHEY, CDR2 SMNVEV (reference sequence). V lost 9 bases to trimming and J lost 5 bases; unmatched junction nucleotides: 9. The CDR3 is CASYQAGGTGELFF. In nucleotides, the CDR3 is TGTGCCAGTTACCAGGCAGGGGGAACCGGGGAGCTGTTTTTT.

This clone was observed once. The chain uses TRBV5-1 and TRBJ1-1, with D unclear. Germline CDR1 and CDR2: SGHRS and YFSETQ. Trimming removed 0 bases from V and 0 bases from J, with 12 bases in between. This CDR3 is built from 16 residues. The CDR3 loop is CASSLADGSLNTEAFF. CDR3 coding DNA: TGCGCCAGCAGCTTGGCCGATGGCAGTTTGAACACTGAAGCTTTCTTT.

Turning to this clone: The same CDR3 is also encoded by other DNA sequences in this sample. The rearrangement joins TRBV28 to TRBJ2-7; 7 bases are shared with TRBD2. The germline CDR1 and CDR2 sequences are MDHEN and SYDVKM. The CDR3 length is 15 residues. Trimming cost V 6 bases and J 1 base; bases outside gene matches: 9. CDR3: CASSPAGVASYEQYF. In nucleotides, the CDR3 is TGTGCCAGCAGCCCCGCGGGGGTCGCTTCCTACGAGCAGTACTTC.

The chain links TRBV9 to TRBJ2-7, with D possibly being TRBD1 or TRBD2 (6 bases each). V was cut by 3 bases and J by 2 bases, with 18 bases left in between. Germline V gives CDR1 SGDLS, CDR2 YYNGEE. The CDR3 consists of 16 residues. This chain's CDR3 is CASSGSPGAVPYEQYF. The CDR3 DNA reads as TGTGCCAGCAGCGGTAGCCCGGGGGCGGTCCCCTACGAGCAGTACTTC.

The chain uses TRBV9 and TRBJ1-2, with D perhaps matching TRBD1 (6 bases). Deletions cut 4 bases from V and 6 bases from J, with 13 bases between. There are 13 residues in the CDR3. From germline, CDR1 is SGDLS and CDR2 YYNGEE. The CDR3 region is CASSPDQGNGYTF. DNA for the CDR3: TGTGCCAGCAGCCCCGACCAGGGGAATGGCTACACCTTC.

The chain couples TRBV6-5 to TRBJ1-1; unclear D gene. The CDR3 runs 14 residues. From germline, CDR1 is MNHEY and CDR2 SVGAGI. V was trimmed by 10 bases and J by 1 base, leaving 16 bases between them. CDR3 loop: CATHLGFTNTEAFF. CDR3 in DNA: TGTGCCACACATTTAGGGTTTACGAACACTGAAGCTTTCTTT.

A remark on this clone: Different DNA sequences within this sample yield the same CDR3. The chain couples TRBV27 to TRBJ2-7; TRBD1 is a possible D gene (7 bases). Germline CDR1 is MNHEY and CDR2 is SMNVEV (reference sequence). CDR3 size: 14 residues. The germline V and J ends were trimmed by 4 bases and 1 base, with 11 bases remaining between them. CDR3 sequence: CASSYRGGSYEQYF. CDR3 coding DNA: TGTGCCAGCAGTTACAGGGGAGGATCCTACGAGCAGTACTTC.

The gene calls are TRBV5-1 and TRBJ1-3; TRBD1 matches 7 bases. This CDR3 is built from 18 residues. J was trimmed by 0 bases and V by 0 bases; bases with no gene match: 9. Germline CDR1 SGHRS, CDR2 YFSETQ. CDR3 coding DNA: TGCGCCAGCAGCTTGGACGGGCGGGCAGGGGGCTCTGGAAACACCATATATTTT. This codes for CASSLDGRAGGSGNTIYF.

This chain uses TRBV7-9 with TRBJ1-1; D is unresolved. Looked up from germline, CDR1 is SEHNR and CDR2 is FQNEAQ (reference sequence). The CDR3 length is 14 residues. Trimming stripped 2 bases from V and 2 bases from J, with 9 bases between. CDR3 sequence (DNA): TGTGCCAGCAGCTTAAGCTCACCAAACACTGAAGCTTTCTTT. Translating it yields CASSLSSPNTEAFF.

This chain uses TRBV10-3 with TRBJ1-1, with no clear D. Germline loops: CDR1 ENHRY, CDR2 SYGVKD. Trimming left V 3 bases short and J 4 bases short, with 9 bases between. The CDR3 is 13 residues long. The CDR3 DNA reads as TGTGCCATCAGTGACGGCGGGGTCACTGAAGCTTTCTTT. This translates into CAISDGGVTEAFF.

A note on this clone: The sample has other DNA sequences that encode this CDR3 too. J is TRBJ2-7 and V is TRBV4-1; D possibly matches TRBD1 or TRBD2 (5 bases each). CDR3 length: 13 amino acids. Per germline, CDR1 MGHRA and CDR2 YSYEKL. Trimming stripped 3 bases from V and 0 bases from J, with 6 bases between. CDR3 loop: CASSQGVSYEQYF. CDR3 sequence (DNA): TGCGCCAGCAGCCAGGGGGTCTCCTACGAGCAGTACTTC.